This record covers a single T cell receptor (beta chain). This entry belongs to a study of blood T cell repertoires in COVID-19. Study overall: Whether acute or convalescent, the COVID-19 samples came from the United States, Italy and Spain. Nucleic acid was either cDNA or gDNA, and it came from T cells, B-cell-depleted T cells, or PBMCs.

The germline V gene encodes CDR1 SGHAT and CDR2 FQNNGV. Trimming pared 5 bases from V and 4 bases from J, leaving 7 bases between. This CDR3 has 12 residues. Original processing methods: Amplification of reference gene primers provided the estimated nucleated cell counts. Method: immunoSEQ multiplex PCR; TCRdb's copy keeps in-frame clones and lacks some. Clonal size and the V and J genes are those of that table, whereas D and trimming came from the DNA. The data contain just over 75,000 clones, roughly 84% of them singletons. This sequence was found in a man aged 50-60 years with acute or convalescent COVID-19. This sequence joins TRBV11-2 and TRBJ2-3; unclear D gene. Sequencing input: peripheral blood. CDR3 sequence (DNA): TGTGCCAGCAGCCAGTGGTCAGATACGCAGTATTTT. Protein sequence: CASSQWSDTQYF.